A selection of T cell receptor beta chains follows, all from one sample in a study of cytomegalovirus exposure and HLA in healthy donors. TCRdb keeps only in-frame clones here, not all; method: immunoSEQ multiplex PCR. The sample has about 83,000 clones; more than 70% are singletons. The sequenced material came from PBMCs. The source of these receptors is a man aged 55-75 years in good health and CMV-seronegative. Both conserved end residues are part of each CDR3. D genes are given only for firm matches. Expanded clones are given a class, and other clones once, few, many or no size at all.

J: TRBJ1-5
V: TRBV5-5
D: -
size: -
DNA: TGTGCCAGCAGCTTGAACAGAGATCAGCCCCAGCATTTT
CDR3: CASSLNRDQPQHF

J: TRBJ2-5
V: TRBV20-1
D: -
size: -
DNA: TGCAGCGCTAGGTCGCAAGAGACCCAGTACTTC
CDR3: CSARSQETQYF

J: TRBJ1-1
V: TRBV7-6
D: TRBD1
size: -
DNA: TGTGCCAGCAGCCGGGACAGTCTGAACACTGAAGCTTTCTTT
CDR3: CASSRDSLNTEAFF

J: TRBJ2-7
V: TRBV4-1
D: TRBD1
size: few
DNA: TGCGCCAGCAGCGCCACAGGGGTAGTCTACGACGAGCAGTACTTC
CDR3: CASSATGVVYDEQYF

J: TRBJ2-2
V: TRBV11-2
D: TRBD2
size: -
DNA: TGTGCCAGCAGCTTATTTCCGGGGGGACGGAACACCGGGGAGCTGTTTTTT
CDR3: CASSLFPGGRNTGELFF

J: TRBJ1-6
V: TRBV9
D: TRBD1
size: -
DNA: TGTGCCAGTCAACAGGGGGTTGGTTCACCCCTCCACTTT
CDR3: CASQQGVGSPLHF

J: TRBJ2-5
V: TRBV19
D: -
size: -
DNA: TGTGCCAGTAGTCCCGGGACTCAAGAGACCCAGTACTTC
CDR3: CASSPGTQETQYF

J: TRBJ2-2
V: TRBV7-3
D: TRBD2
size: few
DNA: TGTGCCAGCAGCCAAAGCGGGGGGGTGAACACCGGGGAGCTGTTTTTT
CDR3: CASSQSGGVNTGELFF

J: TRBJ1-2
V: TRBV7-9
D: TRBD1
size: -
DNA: TGTGCCAGCAGCGTAACCCGGGACAGGAACGGCTACACCTTC
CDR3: CASSVTRDRNGYTF

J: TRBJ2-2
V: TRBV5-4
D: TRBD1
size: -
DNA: TGTGCCAGCAGCCGCCAGGGGGCTCGGACCGGGGAGCTGTTTTTT
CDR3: CASSRQGARTGELFF

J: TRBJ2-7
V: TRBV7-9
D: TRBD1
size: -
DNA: TGTTCCAGCAGCTCGGGACAGGCCCCGATTGCCGAGCAGTACTTC
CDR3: CSSSSGQAPIAEQYF

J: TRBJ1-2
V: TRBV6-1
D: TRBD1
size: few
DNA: TGTGCCGCACAGGGGGACAGAATATCGAATGGCTACACCTTC
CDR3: CAAQGDRISNGYTF

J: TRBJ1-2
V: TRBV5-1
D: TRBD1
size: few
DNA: TGCGCCAGCAGCTTGGGTCCGCCGGGACAGGGGGCCTATGGCTACACCTTC
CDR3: CASSLGPPGQGAYGYTF

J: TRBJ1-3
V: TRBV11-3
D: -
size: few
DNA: TGTGCCAGCAGCTCTACCGAACCGGGATTCTCTGGAAACACCATATATTTT
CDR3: CASSSTEPGFSGNTIYF

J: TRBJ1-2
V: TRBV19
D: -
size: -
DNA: TGTGCCAGTAGTCACCCCCGGTTCGACAAAAACTATGGCTACACCTTC
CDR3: CASSHPRFDKNYGYTF

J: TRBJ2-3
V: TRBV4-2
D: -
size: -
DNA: TGTGCCAGCAGCCAAAGAAGGAGTAGCGGCACAGATACGCAGTATTTT
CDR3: CASSQRRSSGTDTQYF

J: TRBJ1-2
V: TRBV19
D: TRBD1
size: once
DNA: TGTGCCAGTAGTTACCCCGGGACAGACTATGGCTACACCTTC
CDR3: CASSYPGTDYGYTF

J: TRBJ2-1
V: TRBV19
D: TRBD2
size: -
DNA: TGTGCCTGCCGGCTAGCGGGGGGGTCAAGCCCGTTCTTC
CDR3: CACRLAGGSSPFF

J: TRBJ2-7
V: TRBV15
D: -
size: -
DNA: TGTGCCACCAGCAGCCCCCCCGCGGGGTTCTTCTACGAGCAGTACTTC
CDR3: CATSSPPAGFFYEQYF

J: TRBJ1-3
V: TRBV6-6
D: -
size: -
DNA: TGTGCCATCTTCGGAGTGGGGGGGGGAAACACCATATATTTT
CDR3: CAIFGVGGGNTIYF

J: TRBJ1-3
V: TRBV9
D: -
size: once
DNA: TGTGCCAGCAGCGTAGAACAGCACTCTGGAAACACCATATATTTT
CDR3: CASSVEQHSGNTIYF

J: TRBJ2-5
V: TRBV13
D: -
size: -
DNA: TGTGCCAGCAGCTTACGAGCGGGGAGGGGGGAGACCCAGTACTTC
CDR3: CASSLRAGRGETQYF

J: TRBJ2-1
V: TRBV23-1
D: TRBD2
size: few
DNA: TGCGCCAGCAGTCACCGGACTAGCGGGGGGGGAAATGAGCAGTTCTTC
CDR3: CASSHRTSGGGNEQFF

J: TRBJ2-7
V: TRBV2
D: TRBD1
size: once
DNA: TGTGCCAGCAGACAGGGGTACTACGAGCAGTACTTC
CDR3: CASRQGYYEQYF

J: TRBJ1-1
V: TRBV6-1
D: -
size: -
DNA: TGTGCCATCATCGGAGGAGCATTGAACACTGAAGCTTTCTTT
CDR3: CAIIGGALNTEAFF

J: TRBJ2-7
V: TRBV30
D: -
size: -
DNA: TGTGCCTGGAGTGTACTAGGGAGCTTGCAAGAGCAGTACTTC
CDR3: CAWSVLGSLQEQYF

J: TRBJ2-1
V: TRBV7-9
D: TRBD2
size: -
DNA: TGTGCCAGCAGCTTCCCGGGACTAGAGGGGCATGAGCAGTTCTTC
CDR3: CASSFPGLEGHEQFF

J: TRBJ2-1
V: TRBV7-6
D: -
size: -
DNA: TGTGCCAGCAGCTTGGGGGGACTGGACTACAATGAGCAGTTCTTC
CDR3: CASSLGGLDYNEQFF

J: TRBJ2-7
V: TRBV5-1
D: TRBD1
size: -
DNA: TGCGCCAGCAGCGATGGGACAGTTTACGAGCAGTACTTC
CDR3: CASSDGTVYEQYF

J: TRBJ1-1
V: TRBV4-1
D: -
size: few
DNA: TGCGCCAGCAGCCAATCTGCGGGGCGAACCGGCACTGAAGCTTTCTTT
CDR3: CASSQSAGRTGTEAFF

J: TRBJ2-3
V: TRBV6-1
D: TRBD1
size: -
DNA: TGTGCCAGCAGTCCAGGGGGAGGCACAGATACGCAGTATTTT
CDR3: CASSPGGGTDTQYF

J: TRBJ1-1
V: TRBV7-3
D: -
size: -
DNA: TGTGCCAGCAGCTCTTCAAATTCCGGGACTGAAGCTTTCTTT
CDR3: CASSSSNSGTEAFF

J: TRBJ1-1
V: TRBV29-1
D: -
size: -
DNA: TGCAGCGCCGGAGGAAGGGCCACTGAAGCTTTCTTT
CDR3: CSAGGRATEAFF

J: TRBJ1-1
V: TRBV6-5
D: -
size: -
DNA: TGTGCCAGCAGCTTCAGGGGTACTGAAGCTTTCTTT
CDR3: CASSFRGTEAFF

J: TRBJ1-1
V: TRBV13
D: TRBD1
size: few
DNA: TGTGCCAGCAGCTTAGTTGGTAGTACGACAGGGCAGGCTTTCTTT
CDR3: CASSLVGSTTGQAFF

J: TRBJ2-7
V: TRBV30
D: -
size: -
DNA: TGTGCCTGGAGTAGGAGGGTATGGGAGCAGTACTTC
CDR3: CAWSRRVWEQYF

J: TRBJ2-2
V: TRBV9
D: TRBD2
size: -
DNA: TGTGCCAGCAGCGAGGCCCCCGGGGGTAGCGGGGGCCGAGAGCTGTTTTTT
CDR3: CASSEAPGGSGGRELFF

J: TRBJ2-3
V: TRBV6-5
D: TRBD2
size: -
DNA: TGTGCCAGCAGTTACCTAGCGGGGGTTCCAGATACGCAGTATTTT
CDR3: CASSYLAGVPDTQYF

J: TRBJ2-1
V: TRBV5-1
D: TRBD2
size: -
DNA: TGCGCCAGCAGCTTGGCCGGGACTAGCGGGGGGCCAAGCTCCTACAATGAGCAGTTCTTC
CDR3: CASSLAGTSGGPSSYNEQFF

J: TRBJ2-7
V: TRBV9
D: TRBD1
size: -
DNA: TGTGCCAGCAGCCCGGGACAGGCCGCCTCCTACGAGCAGTACTTC
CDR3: CASSPGQAASYEQYF

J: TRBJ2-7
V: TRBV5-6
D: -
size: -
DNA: TGTGCCAGCAGCTTGGGACAGTCCTACGAGCAGTACTTC
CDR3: CASSLGQSYEQYF

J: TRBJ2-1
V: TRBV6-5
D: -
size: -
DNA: TGTGCCAGCAGCCGGGGGTACAATGAGCAGTTCTTC
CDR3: CASSRGYNEQFF

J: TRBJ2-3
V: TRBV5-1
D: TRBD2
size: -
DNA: TGCGCCAGCAGCTCCCTCGGGACTAGCGGGGGGGGGCAGTATTTT
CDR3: CASSSLGTSGGGQYF

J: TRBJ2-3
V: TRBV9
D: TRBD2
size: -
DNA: TGTGCCAGCAGCGTAGGGCAGGAGGGCGGGGGGGCTGGTACGCAGTATTTT
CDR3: CASSVGQEGGGAGTQYF

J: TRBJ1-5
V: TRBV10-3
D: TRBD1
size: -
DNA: TGTGCCATCAGCCCCGCGACAGGGGGCCAGCCCCAGCATTTT
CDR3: CAISPATGGQPQHF

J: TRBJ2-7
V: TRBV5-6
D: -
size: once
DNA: TGTGCCAGCAGCTTGGTTAGGACAGCAGCCCCGTACGAGCAGTACTTC
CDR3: CASSLVRTAAPYEQYF

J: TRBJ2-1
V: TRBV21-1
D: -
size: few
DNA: TGTGCCAGCAGCATAGGACAGGCGGTTCCCCTCTCCTACAATGAGCAGTTCTTC
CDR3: CASSIGQAVPLSYNEQFF

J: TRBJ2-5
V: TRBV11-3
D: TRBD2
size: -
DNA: TGTGCCAGCAGCTCGGGGACTAGTCGAGAGACCCAGTACTTC
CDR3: CASSSGTSRETQYF

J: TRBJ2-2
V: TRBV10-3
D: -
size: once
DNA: TGTGCCATCAGAGTCCGAGCGGCTGCGAACACCGGGGAGCTGTTTTTT
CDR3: CAIRVRAAANTGELFF

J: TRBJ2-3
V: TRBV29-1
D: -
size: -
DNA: TGCAGCGTTGAAAGGCGCGCAGGGGCGGTGGATACGCAGTATTTT
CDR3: CSVERRAGAVDTQYF

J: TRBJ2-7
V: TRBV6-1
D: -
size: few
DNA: TGTGCCAGCGATATCACGAGGGTCGAGCAGTACTTC
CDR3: CASDITRVEQYF